This is a list of T cell receptor beta chains from one sample in a study of shared clonotypes between healthy human individuals. TCRdb's table, derived via immunoSEQ multiplex PCR, lists solely in-frame clones and lacks some. The sample records roughly 1,500,000 clones, 97% to 99% being singletons. The sample taken for sequencing was naive CD4+ T cells sorted from blood. These receptors all come from a young man in good health. Both conserved end residues are part of each CDR3. D genes are given only for firm matches. Size values are once, few and many counts, or a class for expanded clones, and some rows have none.

>.|TRBV7-9|16|TRBJ2-7|.
TGTGCCAGCAGTGGAGAAGGGGCGGAATGGTCCTACGAGCAGTACTTC
CASSGEGAEWSYEQYF
>.|TRBV25-1|16|TRBJ1-1|.
TGTGCCAGCAGTGAATTTGGAGGACAAACGAACACTGAAGCTTTCTTT
CASSEFGGQTNTEAFF
>.|TRBV19|14|TRBJ2-6|.
TGTGCCAGTAGGGACGTTTCTGGGGCCAACGTCCTGACTTTC
CASRDVSGANVLTF
>.|TRBV2|13|TRBJ2-1|.
TGTGCCAGCAGGGGAGACTCCTACAATGAGCAGTTCTTC
CASRGDSYNEQFF
>.|TRBV2|15|TRBJ1-1|.
TGTGCCAGCAGTGAAGCGCGAACGATGAACACTGAAGCTTTCTTT
CASSEARTMNTEAFF
>TRBD1|TRBV11-1|14|TRBJ2-3|.
TGTGCCAGCAGCATACAGGGGAGCACAGATACGCAGTATTTT
CASSIQGSTDTQYF
>.|TRBV18|13|TRBJ1-1|.
TGTGCCAGCTCACCCTCATCAAACACTGAAGCTTTCTTT
CASSPSSNTEAFF
>.|TRBV29-1|15|TRBJ2-1|.
TGCAGCGTGCTACTCCCCGGAGTCGCCTACAATGAGCAGTTCTTC
CSVLLPGVAYNEQFF
>.|TRBV5-1|13|TRBJ1-4|.
TGCGCCAGCAGCTTGGGATGGGGGGAAAAACTGTTTTTT
CASSLGWGEKLFF
>.|TRBV7-6|16|TRBJ2-7|.
TGTGCCAGCAGCTTTAGGGGGGGACAGGTAACCTACGAGCAGTACTTC
CASSFRGGQVTYEQYF
>TRBD2|TRBV9|14|TRBJ2-7|.
TGTGCCAGCAGCTTGGGGACTAGCAGATACGAGCAGTACTTC
CASSLGTSRYEQYF
>.|TRBV29-1|11|TRBJ2-2|.
TGCAGCGCCGAGAGCACCGGGGAGCTGTTTTTT
CSAESTGELFF
>TRBD2|TRBV10-3|15|TRBJ2-1|.
TGTGCCATCAGTGAACAAGCGGGAGGGCCCAATGAGCAGTTCTTC
CAISEQAGGPNEQFF
>.|TRBV28|16|TRBJ1-4|.
TGTGCCAGCAGTTTGTTCGGGTCAGGCGAGGAGGAAAAACTGTTTTTT
CASSLFGSGEEEKLFF
>.|TRBV6-5|15|TRBJ2-7|.
TGTGCCAGCAGTTACGCCGGGACAAGAGTCAACGAGCAGTACTTC
CASSYAGTRVNEQYF
>.|TRBV5-5|15|TRBJ2-1|.
TGTGCCAGCAGCTTGGACGGGAACTCCTACAATGAGCAGTTCTTC
CASSLDGNSYNEQFF
>.|TRBV4-1|15|TRBJ2-7|.
TGCGCCAGCAGCCGGCGCTTGGCCCAAGGATACGAGCAGTACTTC
CASSRRLAQGYEQYF
>.|TRBV5-1|14|TRBJ2-7|once
TGCGCCAGCAGCTTACCCGGGACAGCGGGGGAGCAGTACTTC
CASSLPGTAGEQYF
>.|TRBV11-3|15|TRBJ2-1|once
TGTGCCAGCAGCCCCTCAGCCGGGAGCGGCGGTGAGCAGTTCTTC
CASSPSAGSGGEQFF
>TRBD1|TRBV11-1|14|TRBJ1-2|.
TGTGCCAGCAGCCGGGACAGCCTTAACTATGGCTACACCTTC
CASSRDSLNYGYTF
>.|TRBV5-1|18|TRBJ2-1|.
TGCGCCAGGGGCAGAGGGTCGGCCCACAAAAGCTCCTACAATGAGCAGTTCTTC
CARGRGSAHKSSYNEQFF
>TRBD1|TRBV28|15|TRBJ2-7|.
TGTGCCAGCAGTACCCGACAGGGGCTCTCCTACGAGCAGTACTTC
CASSTRQGLSYEQYF
>TRBD1|TRBV5-5|15|TRBJ2-3|.
TGTGCCAGCAGCTTGAGACAGGGGCATATAGATACGCAGTATTTT
CASSLRQGHIDTQYF
>.|TRBV7-8|16|TRBJ2-7|once
TGTGCCAGCAGCTTGGGGGGGGCAGGGGCTCGCCACGAGCAGTACTTC
CASSLGGAGARHEQYF
>TRBD1|TRBV9|14|TRBJ2-5|.
TGTGCCAGCAGCGTCACAGGGGCCCAAGAGACCCAGTACTTC
CASSVTGAQETQYF
>TRBD1|TRBV11-2|16|TRBJ2-5|.
TGTGCCAGCAGTCGACTCGGGACAGGGTATTTGGAGACCCAGTACTTC
CASSRLGTGYLETQYF